Following are 29 T cell receptor beta chains from one sample sequenced in a study of blood T cell repertoires in COVID-19. The assay was immunoSEQ multiplex PCR, and TCRdb's table has in-frame clones only and misses some. The repertoire holds a few hundred thousand clones, with approximately 85% as singletons. The sample comprised PBMCs or T cells enriched from blood (not recorded which). The receptor set was obtained from a woman aged 25-40 years who had recovered from COVID-19.

The chain employs TRBV15 and TRBJ2-5; possibly TRBD1 for D (5 bases). The germline CDR1 and CDR2 sequences are LNHNV and YYDKDF (reference sequence). The CDR3 is made up of 14 amino acids. V was cut by 1 base and J by 2 bases, with 8 bases left in between. The CDR3 DNA follows: TGTGCCACCAGCAGAGGACAGAGACAAGAGACCCAGTACTTC. It encodes CATSRGQRQETQYF.

This clone was detected a few times. The V gene is TRBV10-2, the J gene TRBJ1-5; D perhaps matches TRBD1 (5 bases). The V gene's germline CDR1 is WSHSY and CDR2 SAAADI. V gave up 5 bases and J gave up 5 bases, with 13 bases separating them. The CDR3 covers 14 residues. In DNA form, the CDR3 reads TGCGCCAGCAGTATCCGCAGGGTCCATCAGCCCCAGCATTTT. This sequence encodes CASSIRRVHQPQHF.

The chain uses TRBV11-2 and TRBJ1-2; no firm D call. The CDR3 consists of 14 residues. Germline values: CDR1 SGHAT, CDR2 FQNNGV. Deletions cut 0 bases from V and 4 bases from J, with 9 bases between. The DNA for the CDR3 is TGTGCCAGCAGCTTAGATTTAGAGAGCTATGGCTACACCTTC. Amino acids: CASSLDLESYGYTF.

The chain couples TRBV7-9 to TRBJ1-1; 7 bases line up with TRBD1. CDR1 is SEHNR and CDR2 is FQNEAQ in the germline V gene (reference sequence). With V trimmed by 8 bases and J by 4 bases, 7 bases remained unmatched. This CDR3 is 13 amino acids long. DNA of the CDR3: TGTGCCAGCGCTTGGGCAGGGGGCACTGAAGCTTTCTTT. Translated: CASAWAGGTEAFF.

The sample holds one count of this clone. This chain links TRBV2 with TRBJ1-6; D is perhaps TRBD1 (6 bases). The CDR3 runs 15 residues. The germline CDR1 and CDR2 sequences are SNHLY and FYNNEI. The ends were cut back, 7 bases at V and 5 bases at J, with 15 bases in the middle. The CDR3 coding sequence is TGTGCCAGCATTGAGGGGGGGGCGGATAATTCACCCCTCCACTTT. This gives the protein CASIEGGADNSPLHF.

A single count supports this clone. The chain joins TRBV6-4 to TRBJ1-2; 8 bases fit TRBD1. CDR3 length equals 15 residues. Germline V CDR1 and CDR2: MRHNA, SNTAGT. V lost 4 bases to trimming and J lost 3 bases; unmatched junction nucleotides: 7. In nucleotides, the CDR3 is TGTGCCAGCAGTGGTGGACAGGGTTTCGACTATGGCTACACCTTC. Its protein product is CASSGGQGFDYGYTF.

V and J are TRBV7-3 and TRBJ2-7, with 8 bases matching TRBD1. Germline assignment: CDR1 SGHTA and CDR2 FQGTGA. The V gene end was trimmed by 2 bases and the J gene end by 6 bases; junction bases not matched to a gene: 3. The CDR3 sequence is 13 residues long. In DNA form, the CDR3 reads TGTGCCAGCAGCTTAGCGACAGGGGCCGAGCAGTACTTC. It is translated as CASSLATGAEQYF.

This clone was counted between two and nine times. The gene calls are TRBV18 and TRBJ1-1; 8 nucleotides match TRBD1. The CDR3 is 16 residues long. Germline V CDR1 and CDR2: KGHSH, LQKENI. The V and J ends lost 1 base and 3 bases, in that order; junction bases with no gene match: 7. The CDR3 coding sequence is TGTGCCAGCTCACCACAAAGGGACAGGCTGGACACTGAAGCTTTCTTT. This gives the protein CASSPQRDRLDTEAFF.

The genes are TRBV7-3 and TRBJ2-4; 7 nucleotides line up with TRBD1. With V trimmed by 1 base and J by 2 bases, 11 bases remained unmatched. The CDR3 runs to 18 residues. CDR1 SGHTA and CDR2 FQGTGA come from the germline V gene. The CDR3 spells CASSLSQTGNIPKNIQYF. In DNA, the CDR3 is TGTGCCAGCAGCTTAAGTCAGACAGGGAATATTCCCAAAAACATTCAGTACTTC.

The chain carries TRBV7-9 and TRBJ1-4; 11 bases map to TRBD1. This CDR3 region has 15 residues. The trim removed 3 bases at V and 8 bases at J, leaving 5 bases unmatched. The germline gives CDR1 SEHNR, CDR2 FQNEAQ (reference sequence). This CDR3 reads CASSFVRDRGEKLFF. The CDR3 DNA reads as TGTGCCAGCAGCTTCGTCCGGGACAGGGGGGAAAAACTGTTTTTT.

Many counts were recorded for this clone. The chain uses TRBV23-1 and TRBJ1-5; 12 bases line up with TRBD1. TRBV23-1 is an open reading frame whose function is uncertain. V trimming: 7 bases; J trimming: 7 bases; junction bases outside the gene matches: 14. The CDR3 extends over 17 amino acids. DNA for the CDR3: TGCGCCAGCACCCCCACCGGGACAGGGGGCTTGGAACAGCCCCAGCATTTT. Its translation is CASTPTGTGGLEQPQHF.

This sequence joins TRBV28 and TRBJ1-2; TRBD1 might be the D (5 bases). Germline values: CDR1 MDHEN, CDR2 SYDVKM. This CDR3 is built from 15 residues. Trimming took 7 bases from V and 8 from J, leaving 23 bases between them. The CDR3 DNA sequence: TGTGCCAGCACGAAAGATCAGGGAAGTAGGAACGGCTACACCTTC. This codes for CASTKDQGSRNGYTF.

In its sample, this clone was seen once. The rearrangement uses TRBV4-2 and TRBJ1-1; D is ambiguous. V was clipped by 7 bases and J by 1 base, with 10 bases between them. Germline values: CDR1 LGHNA, CDR2 YNFKEQ. The CDR3 sequence is 13 residues long. As DNA, the CDR3 is TGTGCCAGCACCCTCGGGAGGAACACTGAAGCTTTCTTT. Translation gives CASTLGRNTEAFF.

The rearrangement links TRBV12-3 or TRBV12-4 to TRBJ2-2; D remains ambiguous. Trimming took 8 bases from V and 0 from J, leaving 7 bases between them. CDR3 length: 13 amino acids. CDR3 in amino acids: CASRRTNTGELFF. The CDR3, as DNA: TGTGCCAGCCGCAGGACGAACACCGGGGAGCTGTTTTTT.

The rearrangement links TRBV15 to TRBJ2-7; D call uncertain. The CDR3 length is 14 residues. Germline V gene sequence: CDR1 LNHNV, CDR2 YYDKDF (reference sequence). V was pared by 1 base and J by 2 bases, with 9 bases between. CDR3 in amino acids: CATSRVREAYEQYF. CDR3 bases: TGTGCCACCAGCAGAGTTCGAGAAGCCTACGAGCAGTACTTC.

The chain has TRBV29-1 and TRBJ2-7; no definite D call. V lost 4 bases to trimming and J lost 5 bases, with 9 bases between them. Germline V gives CDR1 SQVTM, CDR2 ANQGSEA. The CDR3 spans 11 residues. The CDR3 spells CSVARGNEQYF. In DNA form, the CDR3 reads TGCAGCGTTGCTCGAGGAAACGAGCAGTACTTC.

The rearrangement links TRBV5-1 to TRBJ1-6, with a weak D call TRBD1 (6 bases). This CDR3 region has 17 residues. CDR1 is SGHRS, CDR2 YFSETQ, per germline. V shed 2 bases and J shed 0 bases, with 12 bases lying between them. As DNA, the CDR3 is TGCGCCAGCAGCTTAAGTAGGGGGAGCTCCTATAATTCACCCCTCCACTTT. It codes for CASSLSRGSSYNSPLHF.

This chain connects TRBV10-1 to TRBJ2-7, with a weak D call TRBD1 (5 bases). Germline V gene lookup returns CDR1 WNHNN and CDR2 SYGVQD (reference sequence). This CDR3 contains 13 residues. Trimming shortened V by 2 bases and J by 4 bases, and 9 bases separated the two germline ends. The CDR3 DNA is TGCGCCAGCAGTGAGGGGGCAAGATACGAGCAGTACTTC. It yields the protein CASSEGARYEQYF.

This sequence joins TRBV5-1 and TRBJ1-3; D gene unclear. The CDR3 runs 15 residues. Germline CDR1 reads SGHRS; CDR2 reads YFSETQ. V lost 0 bases and J 0 bases, leaving 7 bases between the germline ends. The DNA for the CDR3 is TGCGCCAGCAGCTTGGAACAGAGCTCTGGAAACACCATATATTTT. Translated, it gives CASSLEQSSGNTIYF.

The V gene is TRBV10-1, the J gene TRBJ1-1; 9 bases fit TRBD1. V gave up 4 bases and J gave up 5 bases; unmatched junction bases: 11. This CDR3 spans 16 amino acids. CDR1 WNHNN and CDR2 SYGVQD come from the germline V gene (reference sequence). The CDR3 sequence: CASSALRDRAVTEAFF. The CDR3 DNA reads TGCGCCAGCAGTGCCCTCCGGGACAGGGCAGTGACTGAAGCTTTCTTT.

V gene TRBV6-2 or TRBV6-3 combines with J gene TRBJ1-1; D gene ambiguous. CDR1 is MNHEY and CDR2 is SVGEGT in the germline V gene. V shed 5 bases and J shed 0 bases, with 13 bases lying between them. This CDR3 spans 15 amino acids. The CDR3: CASSLTSPMNTEAFF. CDR3 coding DNA: TGTGCCAGCAGTCTTACTTCACCCATGAACACTGAAGCTTTCTTT.

This chain connects TRBV19 to TRBJ2-1; possibly TRBD1 for D (6 bases). V was trimmed by 6 bases and J by 7 bases, leaving 16 bases between them. The germline V gene has CDR1 LNHDA and CDR2 SQIVND (reference sequence). The CDR3 is 14 residues long. The CDR3 region has the DNA TGTGCCAGTAGGCCGGGACAAAAAGGTAATGAGCAGTTCTTC. This encodes CASRPGQKGNEQFF.

The CDR3 DNA sequence: TGTGCCAGCTTTGACAGGGCCCTATCCTACGAGCAGTACTTC. Translation: CASFDRALSYEQYF. The chain uses TRBV28 and TRBJ2-7; 7 bases map to TRBD1. The ends lost 8 bases at V and 1 base at J; junction bases unmatched: 8. Germline V gene sequence: CDR1 MDHEN, CDR2 SYDVKM. This CDR3 is built from 14 residues.

The chain joins TRBV10-3 to TRBJ1-5; unclear D gene. The V end was cut by 6 bases, the J end by 4 bases, with 10 bases between. Germline V gene data show CDR1 as ENHRY and CDR2 as SYGVKD. This CDR3 spans 13 amino acids. The CDR3 sequence: CAISGSNNQPQHF. The DNA of the CDR3 is TGTGCCATCAGCGGGTCAAATAATCAGCCCCAGCATTTT.

The chain employs TRBV28 and TRBJ2-1, with 7 bases that match TRBD1. The CDR3 has 14 residues. With 3 bases clipped from V and 5 bases from J, the junction kept 4 bases outside the gene matches. Germline CDR1 reads MDHEN; CDR2 reads SYDVKM. CDR3 region: CASSFDRVNNEQFF. The CDR3 nucleotides are TGTGCCAGCAGTTTCGACAGGGTAAACAATGAGCAGTTCTTC.

This clone has more than one count but fewer than ten. The same CDR3 arises from other DNA sequences in this sample as well. V gene TRBV29-1 combines with J gene TRBJ2-6; D not resolved. CDR1 and CDR2 from the germline V gene are SQVTM and ANQGSEA. With 4 bases removed from V and 2 bases from J, the gap between germline ends came to 3 bases. CDR3 size: 12 residues. The DNA of the CDR3 is TGCAGCGTTGCGGCTGGGGCCAACGTCCTGACTTTC. It specifies CSVAAGANVLTF.

This clone was recorded only once. DNA for the CDR3: TGTGCCACCTTCAGGGGATCTGGGGACGAGCAGTACTTC. Protein product: CATFRGSGDEQYF. The chain carries TRBV18 and TRBJ2-7; TRBD1 is a possible D gene (6 bases). In germline, CDR1 is KGHSH, CDR2 LQKENI. V was cut by 10 bases and J by 5 bases, with 18 bases left in between. The length of the CDR3 is 13 residues.

This clone has a single count. This chain connects TRBV7-2 to TRBJ1-4; the match to TRBD1 covers 7 bases. The germline gives CDR1 SGHTA, CDR2 FQGNSA. V was pared by 5 bases and J by 7 bases, with 10 bases of the junction left unmatched. This CDR3 is 15 amino acids long. The chain's CDR3 is CASSPGNRGAEKLFF. The CDR3 region has the DNA TGTGCCAGCAGCCCCGGAAACAGGGGCGCTGAAAAACTGTTTTTT. The complete variable domain, with remaining parts taken from reference TRBV7-2 and TRBJ1-4, reads GAGVSQSPSNKVTEKGKDVELRCDPISGHTALYWYRQSLGQGLEFLIYFQGNSAPDKSGLPSDRFSAERTGGSVSTLTIQRTQQEDSAVYLCASSPGNRGAEKLFFGSGTQLSVL.

The chain combines TRBV2 with TRBJ1-6; 7 bases are a match to TRBD1. V dropped 11 bases and J dropped 9; count of bases not matched to a gene: 10. The CDR3 spans 13 residues. CDR1 and CDR2 (germline): SNHLY, FYNNEI. This CDR3 reads CAACQGGGSPLHF. For the CDR3, the DNA is TGTGCCGCTTGCCAAGGGGGCGGTTCACCCCTCCACTTT.